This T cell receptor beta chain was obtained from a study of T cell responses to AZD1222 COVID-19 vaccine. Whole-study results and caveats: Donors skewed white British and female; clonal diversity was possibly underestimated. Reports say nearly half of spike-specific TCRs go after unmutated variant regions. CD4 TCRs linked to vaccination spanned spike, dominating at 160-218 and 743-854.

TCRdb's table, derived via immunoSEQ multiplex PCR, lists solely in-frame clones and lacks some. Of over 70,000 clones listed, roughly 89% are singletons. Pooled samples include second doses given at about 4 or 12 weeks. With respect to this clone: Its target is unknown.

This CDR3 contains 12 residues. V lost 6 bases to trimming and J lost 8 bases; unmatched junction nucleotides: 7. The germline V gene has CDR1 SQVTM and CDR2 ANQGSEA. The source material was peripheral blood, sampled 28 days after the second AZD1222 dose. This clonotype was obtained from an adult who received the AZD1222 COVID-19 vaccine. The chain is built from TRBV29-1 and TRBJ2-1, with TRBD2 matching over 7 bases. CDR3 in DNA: TGCAGCGTAGGACTAGGCCTTCATGAGCAGTTCTTC. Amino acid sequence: CSVGLGLHEQFF.